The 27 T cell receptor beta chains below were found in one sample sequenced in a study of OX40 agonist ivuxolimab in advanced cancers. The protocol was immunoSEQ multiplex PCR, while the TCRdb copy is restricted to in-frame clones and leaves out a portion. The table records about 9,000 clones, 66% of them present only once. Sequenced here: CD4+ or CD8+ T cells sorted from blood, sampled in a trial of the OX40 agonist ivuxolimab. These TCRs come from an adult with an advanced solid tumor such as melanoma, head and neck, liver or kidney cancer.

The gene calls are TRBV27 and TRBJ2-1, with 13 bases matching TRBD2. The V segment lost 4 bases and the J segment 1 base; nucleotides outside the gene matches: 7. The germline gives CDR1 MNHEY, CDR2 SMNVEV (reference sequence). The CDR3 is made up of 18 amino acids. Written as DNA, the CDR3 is TGTGCCAGCAGTTCCGGACTAGCGGGAGTTTTATCCTACAATGAGCAGTTCTTC. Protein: CASSSGLAGVLSYNEQFF.

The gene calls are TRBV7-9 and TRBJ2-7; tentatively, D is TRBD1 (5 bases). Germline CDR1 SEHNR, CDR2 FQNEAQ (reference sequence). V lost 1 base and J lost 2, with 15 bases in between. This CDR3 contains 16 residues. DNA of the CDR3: TGTGCCAGCAGCTTAGTAGTTGGCAGGGCGACCTACGAGCAGTACTTC. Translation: CASSLVVGRATYEQYF.

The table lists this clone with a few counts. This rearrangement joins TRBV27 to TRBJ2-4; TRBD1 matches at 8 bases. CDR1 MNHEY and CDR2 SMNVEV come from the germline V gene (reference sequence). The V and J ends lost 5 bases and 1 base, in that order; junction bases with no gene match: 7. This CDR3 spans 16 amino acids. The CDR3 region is CASSPKTGAAKNIQYF. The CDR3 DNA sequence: TGTGCCAGCAGTCCAAAGACAGGGGCGGCCAAAAACATTCAGTACTTC.

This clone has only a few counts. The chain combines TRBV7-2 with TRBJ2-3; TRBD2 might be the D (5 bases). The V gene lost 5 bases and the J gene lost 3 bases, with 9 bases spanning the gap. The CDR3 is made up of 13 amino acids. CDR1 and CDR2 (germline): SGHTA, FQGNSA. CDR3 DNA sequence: TGTGCCAGCAGCGAGGGTGGGACAGATACGCAGTATTTT. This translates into CASSEGGTDTQYF.

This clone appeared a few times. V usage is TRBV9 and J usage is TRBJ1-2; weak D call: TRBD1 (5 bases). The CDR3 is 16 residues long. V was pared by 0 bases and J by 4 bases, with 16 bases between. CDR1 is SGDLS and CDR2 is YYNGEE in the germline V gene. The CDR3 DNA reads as TGTGCCAGCAGCGTAGGGGGCGCTGGTTTGGGCTATGGCTACACCTTC. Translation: CASSVGGAGLGYGYTF. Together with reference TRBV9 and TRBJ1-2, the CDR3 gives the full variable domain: DSGVTQTPKHLITATGQRVTLRCSPRSGDLSVYWYQQSLDQGLQFLIQYYNGEERAKGNILERFSAQQFPDLHSELNLSSLELGDSALYFCASSVGGAGLGYGYTFGSGTRLTVV.

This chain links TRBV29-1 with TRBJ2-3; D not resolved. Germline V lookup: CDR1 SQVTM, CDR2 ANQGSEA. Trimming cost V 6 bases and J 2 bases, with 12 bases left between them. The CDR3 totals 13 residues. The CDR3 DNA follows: TGCAGCGTCAGCACCGGCCTCACAGATACGCAGTATTTT. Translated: CSVSTGLTDTQYF.

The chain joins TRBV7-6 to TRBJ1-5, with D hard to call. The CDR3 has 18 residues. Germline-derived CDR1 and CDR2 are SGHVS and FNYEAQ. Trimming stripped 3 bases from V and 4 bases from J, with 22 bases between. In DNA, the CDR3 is TGTGCCAGCAGCTTCCCCCACCGGACCGGACGGGAAAATCAGCCCCAGCATTTT. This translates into CASSFPHRTGRENQPQHF. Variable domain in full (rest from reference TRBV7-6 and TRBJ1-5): GAGVSQSPRYKVTKRGQDVALRCDPISGHVSLYWYRQALGQGPEFLTYFNYEAQQDKSGLPNDRFSAERPEGSISTLTIQRTEQRDSAMYRCASSFPHRTGRENQPQHFGDGTRLSIL.

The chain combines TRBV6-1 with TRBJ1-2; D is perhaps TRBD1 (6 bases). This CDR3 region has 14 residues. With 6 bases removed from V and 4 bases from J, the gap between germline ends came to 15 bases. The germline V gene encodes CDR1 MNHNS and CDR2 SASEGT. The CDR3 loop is CASSPQGGAYGYTF. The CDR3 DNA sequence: TGTGCCAGCAGCCCACAGGGCGGGGCCTATGGCTACACCTTC.

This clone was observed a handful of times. CDR3 sequence reads: CASRRSGTHSYEQYF. CDR3 sequence (DNA): TGTGCCAGCAGACGCTCCGGGACTCACTCCTACGAGCAGTACTTC. The chain combines TRBV7-3 with TRBJ2-7; D possibly corresponds to TRBD2 (6 bases). The ends were cut back, 6 bases at V and 0 bases at J, with 15 bases in the middle. This CDR3 is 15 amino acids long. Per the germline V gene, CDR1 is SGHTA and CDR2 is FQGTGA.

The CDR3 is CASQAGESYEQYF. Here the CDR3 DNA reads TGTGCCAGCCAAGCGGGAGAGTCCTACGAGCAGTACTTC. V is TRBV6-5 and J is TRBJ2-7; 8 bases agree with TRBD2. The CDR3 contains 13 residues. Germline CDR1 MNHEY, CDR2 SVGAGI. V lost 8 bases to trimming and J lost 1 base; unmatched junction nucleotides: 4.

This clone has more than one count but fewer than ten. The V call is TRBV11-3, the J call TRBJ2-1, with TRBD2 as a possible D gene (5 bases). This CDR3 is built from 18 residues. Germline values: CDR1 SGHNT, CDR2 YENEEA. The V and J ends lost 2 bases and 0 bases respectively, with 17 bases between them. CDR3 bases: TGTGCCAGCAGCTTACGGTCGGCTAGCCCTAGCTCCTACAATGAGCAGTTCTTC. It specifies CASSLRSASPSSYNEQFF.

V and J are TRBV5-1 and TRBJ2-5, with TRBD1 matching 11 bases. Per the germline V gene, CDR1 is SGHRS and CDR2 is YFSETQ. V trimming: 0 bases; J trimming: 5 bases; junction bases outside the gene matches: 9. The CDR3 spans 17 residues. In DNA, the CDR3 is TGCGCCAGCAGCTTGGCCGTCCGGACAGGGGGCTTGGAGACCCAGTACTTC. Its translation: CASSLAVRTGGLETQYF.

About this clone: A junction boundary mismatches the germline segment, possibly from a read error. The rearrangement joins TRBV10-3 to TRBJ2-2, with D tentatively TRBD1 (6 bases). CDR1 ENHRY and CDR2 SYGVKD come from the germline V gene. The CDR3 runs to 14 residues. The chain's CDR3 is CASSEGGDTGELFF. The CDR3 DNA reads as TGTGCCAGCAGTGAAGGGGGAGACACCGGGGAGCTGTTTTTT.

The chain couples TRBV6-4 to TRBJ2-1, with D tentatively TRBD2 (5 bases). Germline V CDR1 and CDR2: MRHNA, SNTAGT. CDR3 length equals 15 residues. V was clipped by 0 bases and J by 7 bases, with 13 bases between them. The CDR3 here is CASSDSEGTGNEQFF. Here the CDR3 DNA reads TGTGCCAGCAGTGACTCTGAGGGAACGGGGAATGAGCAGTTCTTC.

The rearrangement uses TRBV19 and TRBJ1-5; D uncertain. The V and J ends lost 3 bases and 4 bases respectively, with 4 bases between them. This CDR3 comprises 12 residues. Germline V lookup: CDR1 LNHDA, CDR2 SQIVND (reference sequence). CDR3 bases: TGTGCCAGTAGTATGGGGAATCAGCCCCAGCATTTT. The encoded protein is CASSMGNQPQHF.

The CDR3, as DNA: TGTGCCAGCAGCCAGTCTAGCGGGAGTACCTACAATGAGCAGTTCTTC. Translation gives CASSQSSGSTYNEQFF. J is TRBJ2-1 and V is TRBV14, with 10 bases aligning to TRBD2. Germline assignment: CDR1 SGHDN and CDR2 FVKESK. J was trimmed by 2 bases and V by 3 bases; bases with no gene match: 4. The CDR3 runs to 16 residues.

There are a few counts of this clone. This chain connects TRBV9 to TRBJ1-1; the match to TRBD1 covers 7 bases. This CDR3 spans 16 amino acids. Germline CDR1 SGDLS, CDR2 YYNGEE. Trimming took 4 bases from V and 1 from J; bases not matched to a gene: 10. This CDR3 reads CASSRSDRTGNTEAFF. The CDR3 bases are TGTGCCAGCAGCCGATCGGACAGGACGGGGAACACTGAAGCTTTCTTT.

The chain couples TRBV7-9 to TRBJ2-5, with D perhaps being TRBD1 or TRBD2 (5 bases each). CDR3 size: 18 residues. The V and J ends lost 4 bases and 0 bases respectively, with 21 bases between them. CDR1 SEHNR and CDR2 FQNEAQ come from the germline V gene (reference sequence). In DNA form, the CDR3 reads TGTGCCAGCAGCTCGGTTTCCCGTCGGGACGGAGACCAAGAGACCCAGTACTTC. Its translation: CASSSVSRRDGDQETQYF.

The CDR3 DNA sequence: TGTGCCAGCAGTGTTGAGCGGATCTCCTACGAGCAGTACTTC. It translates to CASSVERISYEQYF. The chain employs TRBV2 and TRBJ2-7; perhaps TRBD2 as D (5 bases). V lost 4 bases and J 0 bases, leaving 10 bases between the germline ends. The CDR3 covers 14 residues. Germline-derived CDR1 and CDR2 are SNHLY and FYNNEI.

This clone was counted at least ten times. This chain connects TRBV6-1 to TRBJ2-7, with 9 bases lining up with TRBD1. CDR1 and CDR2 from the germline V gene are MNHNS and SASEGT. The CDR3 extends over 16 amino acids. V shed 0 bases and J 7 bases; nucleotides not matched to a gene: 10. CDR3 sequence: CASSEAGWDRVREQYF. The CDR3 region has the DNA TGTGCCAGCAGTGAAGCCGGCTGGGACAGGGTGCGGGAGCAGTACTTC.

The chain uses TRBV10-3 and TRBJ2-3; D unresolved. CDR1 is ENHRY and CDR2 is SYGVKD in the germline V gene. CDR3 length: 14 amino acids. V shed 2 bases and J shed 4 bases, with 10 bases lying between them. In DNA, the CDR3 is TGTGCCATCAGTGAGAATAGTCGGGCAGATACGCAGTATTTT. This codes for CAISENSRADTQYF.

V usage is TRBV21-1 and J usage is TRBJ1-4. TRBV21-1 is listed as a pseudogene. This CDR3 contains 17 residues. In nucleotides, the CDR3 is TGTGCCAGCAGGCAGAATCTAGCTACAAGGTATAATGAAAAACTGTTTTTT. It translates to CASRQNLATRYNEKLFF.

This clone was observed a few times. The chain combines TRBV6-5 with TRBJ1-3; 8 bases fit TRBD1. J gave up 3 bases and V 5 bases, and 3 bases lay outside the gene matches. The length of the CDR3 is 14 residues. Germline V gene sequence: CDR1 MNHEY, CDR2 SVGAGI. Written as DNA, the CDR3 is TGTGCCAGCAGTGAAGGGACAGGTGGAAACACCATATATTTT. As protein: CASSEGTGGNTIYF.

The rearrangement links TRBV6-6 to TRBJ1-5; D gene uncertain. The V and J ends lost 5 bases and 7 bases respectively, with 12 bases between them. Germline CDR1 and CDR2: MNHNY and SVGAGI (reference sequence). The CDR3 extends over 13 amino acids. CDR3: CASSRSEEQPQHF. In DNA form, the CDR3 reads TGTGCCAGCAGTCGTAGTGAGGAGCAGCCCCAGCATTTT.

For the CDR3, the DNA is TGTGCCAGCAGTTTATTCTTAGAAAACACCGGGGAGCTGTTTTTT. Amino acid sequence: CASSLFLENTGELFF. V usage is TRBV28 and J usage is TRBJ2-2; D remains ambiguous. Trimming took off 1 base at V and 2 bases at J, with 8 bases between the two ends. Germline V gene lookup returns CDR1 MDHEN and CDR2 SYDVKM. There are 15 residues in the CDR3.

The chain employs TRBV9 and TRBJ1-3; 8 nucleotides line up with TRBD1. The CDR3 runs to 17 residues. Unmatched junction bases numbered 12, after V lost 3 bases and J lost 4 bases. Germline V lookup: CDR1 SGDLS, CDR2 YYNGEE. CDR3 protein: CASSGVTGTGAGNTIYF. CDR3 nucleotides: TGTGCCAGCAGCGGAGTGACCGGGACAGGAGCAGGAAACACCATATATTTT.

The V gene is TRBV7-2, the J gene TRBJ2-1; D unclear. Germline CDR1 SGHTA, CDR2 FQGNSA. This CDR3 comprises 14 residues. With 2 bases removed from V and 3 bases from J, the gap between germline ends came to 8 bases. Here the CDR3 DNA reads TGTGCCAGCAGCTTACTAGGGTTCTACAATGAGCAGTTCTTC. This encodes CASSLLGFYNEQFF.